This TCR beta chain was sequenced during a study of fetal regulatory T cell absence and autoimmunity. This clone was counted a single time. Antigen: not known. Sequencing was at survey level. The protocol was immunoSEQ multiplex PCR, while the TCRdb copy is restricted to in-frame clones and leaves out a portion. The sample shows 95,000 to 100,000 clones, approximately 75% of them seen only once. The study's findings and limits: In IPEX syndrome, oligoclonal enrichment was read as supporting prenatal antigen-driven autoimmunity in the pancreas. Compared with cord blood, pancreas showed oligoclonal TCR enrichment, some clones over 80-fold.

There are 13 residues in the CDR3. Germline V lookup: CDR1 SGDLS, CDR2 YYNGEE. The V gene end was trimmed by 4 bases and the J gene end by 5 bases; junction bases not matched to a gene: 5. The source material was pancreas tissue. This sequence originates from a male donor with IPEX syndrome. This sequence joins TRBV9 and TRBJ2-5; 7 bases align to TRBD2. Here the CDR3 reads CASSRRGGETQYF. DNA of the CDR3: TGTGCCAGCAGCCGGCGGGGAGGGGAGACCCAGTACTTC.